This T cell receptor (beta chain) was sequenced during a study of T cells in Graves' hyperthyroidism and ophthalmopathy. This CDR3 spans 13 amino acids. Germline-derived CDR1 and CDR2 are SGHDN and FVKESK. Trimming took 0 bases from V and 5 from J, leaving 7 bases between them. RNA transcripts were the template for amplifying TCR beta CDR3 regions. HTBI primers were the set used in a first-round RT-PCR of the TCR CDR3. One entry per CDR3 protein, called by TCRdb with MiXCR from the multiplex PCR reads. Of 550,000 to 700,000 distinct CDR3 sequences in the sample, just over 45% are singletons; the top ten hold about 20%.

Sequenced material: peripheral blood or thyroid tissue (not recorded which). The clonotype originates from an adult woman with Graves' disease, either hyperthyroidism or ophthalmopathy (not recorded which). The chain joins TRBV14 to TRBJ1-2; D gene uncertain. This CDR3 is CASSQDPGYGYTF. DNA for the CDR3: TGTGCCAGCAGCCAAGATCCAGGTTATGGCTACACCTTC. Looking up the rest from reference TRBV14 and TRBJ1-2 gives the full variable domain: EAGVTQFPSHSVIEKGQTVTLRCDPISGHDNLYWYRRVMGKEIKFLLHFVKESKQDESGMPNNRFLAERTGGTYSTLKVQPAELEDSGVYFCASSQDPGYGYTFGSGTRLTVV.